This TCR beta chain was captured by sequencing in a study of naive and memory T cell subsets. Study-wide findings and caveats: From naive to CM, EM and EMRA, diversity decreased and Gini increased. Clonotypes here are unpaired alpha or beta chain sequences.

V was pared by 3 bases and J by 6 bases, with 9 bases of the junction left unmatched. The CDR3 consists of 15 residues. Germline V gene sequence: CDR1 MNHEY, CDR2 SMNVEV (reference sequence). An equimolar mix of two oligonucleotides served as the beta constant-region primer for TRBC1 and TRBC2. Four rounds of PCR amplified the ligated cDNA using nested alpha and beta constant-region primers plus SP2. Each CDR3 protein is one row after TCRdb ran MiXCR on the UMI-ligation and nested PCR reads. The repertoire holds tens of thousands of distinct CDR3 sequences, with less than 20% as singletons. This clonotype is categorized as medium-sized. The antigen remains undetermined. CD8 T cells were positively selected from what remained after CD4 positive selection.

The V call is TRBV27, the J call TRBJ2-7, with 9 bases aligning to TRBD2. This clonotype was obtained from a human donor in good health. Sequencing was done on a sample of effector memory CD4+ T cells from blood. Documented subset: effector memory, CD45RA- CD27-. In nucleotides, the CDR3 is TGTGCCAGCAGTTTTCAAGCGGGAGGAGTCTCCGAGCAGTACTTC. Amino acids: CASSFQAGGVSEQYF.